The clone carrying this T cell receptor beta chain was found a few times. What it binds is not known. Trimming pared 3 bases from V and 5 bases from J, leaving 10 bases between. Germline V CDR1 and CDR2: DFQATT, SNEGSKA (reference sequence). This CDR3 region has 12 residues. The data derive from a study of response to subunit inactivated influenza vaccine. Study-wide results and limits: After each seasonal influenza vaccination, few new T cells are recruited, the authors suggested.

TCRdb re-called the RT-PCR reads through MiXCR, storing one row per CDR3 protein. The sample holds about 700,000 distinct CDR3 sequences, approximately 14% seen once. The specimen was PBMCs from blood, collected less than 15 days before vaccination. The clonotype was recovered from a man aged 50 to 60 who received an inactivated influenza vaccine. The chain links TRBV20-1 to TRBJ2-5; the D is unclear. The CDR3 here is CSASGSRETQYF. The CDR3 DNA sequence: TGCAGTGCTAGCGGGTCAAGGGAGACCCAGTACTTC.